This T cell receptor (beta chain) was captured by sequencing in a study of cytomegalovirus exposure and HLA in healthy donors. Looking at the study overall: Out of about 179 million T cells, an earlier analysis found around 110 million unique TCR beta sequences in total. Study-wide points: The study dropped some indistinguishable V segments, TRBV6-2 and TRBV6-3 among them. The number of N-insertions in an Asian-associated ancestry cluster was reportedly below the approximately 680-donor mean in a later analysis. A list of around 160 TCR beta chains associated with cytomegalovirus was given.

In the PCR, 60 Vbeta and 13 Jbeta primers were used. Profiled with immunoSEQ multiplex PCR; TCRdb holds only in-frame clones, not every one. The sample yields 200,000 to 300,000 clones, about 83% seen once. Details on this clone: Its specificity is unknown.

V was pared by 2 bases and J by 6 bases, with 5 bases of the junction left unmatched. The CDR3 covers 15 residues. Germline lookup yields CDR1 MNHEY and CDR2 SVGAGI. The sequence derives from a woman aged 40 to 50 in good health and CMV-seropositive. J is TRBJ2-1 and V is TRBV6-5; 9 nucleotides line up with TRBD2. The material sequenced was PBMCs. The CDR3 sequence is CASSYGAGGPNEQFF. The CDR3 DNA follows: TGTGCCAGCAGTTACGGCGCGGGAGGGCCCAATGAGCAGTTCTTC.